The 14 T cell receptor beta chains below come from one sample, sequenced in a study of blood T cell repertoires in COVID-19 (dated by TCRdb to the early 2020s). Receptors were amplified or captured by the immunoSEQ multiplex PCR assay. TCRdb carries this immuneACCESS record with in-frame sequences only. Its versions omit some clonotypes, under half of them owing to an unresolved V gene in the studies checked, with the rest unexplained. This sample has more than 10,000 clones in its table, and about 90% of those were observed once. The biggest ten clones account for approximately 31% of the sample. The specimen was peripheral blood. All receptors come from a human donor in a cohort sampled during active COVID-19.

The V call is TRBV6-5, the J call TRBJ2-2; a possible D gene is TRBD1 (5 bases). Germline V gene sequence: CDR1 MNHEY, CDR2 SVGAGI. The CDR3 covers 14 residues. The V gene lost 6 bases and the J gene lost 5 bases, with 13 bases spanning the gap. CDR3 coding DNA: TGTGCCAGCAGAACAGGAGTTAGTACCGGGGAGCTGTTTTTT. Translated, it gives CASRTGVSTGELFF.

To note about this clone: A junction end diverges from the germline sequence, so it may reflect a read error. The chain employs TRBV4-1 and TRBJ2-3; unclear D gene. Germline loops: CDR1 MGHRA, CDR2 YSYEKL. This CDR3 contains 15 residues. The CDR3 region is CSSSLTPLVGDTQYF. The CDR3 DNA sequence: TGTTCCAGCAGCCTCACCCCACTTGTTGGAGATACGCAGTATTTT.

The chain is built from TRBV19 and TRBJ2-2, with D perhaps TRBD1 (7 bases). V was clipped by 3 bases and J by 6 bases, with 20 bases between them. CDR3 size: 17 residues. Germline V gene lookup returns CDR1 LNHDA and CDR2 SQIVND (reference sequence). In nucleotides, the CDR3 is TGTGCCAGTAGTATGGAGGGGTCGACAGGGATCCCCGGGGAGCTGTTTTTT. This encodes CASSMEGSTGIPGELFF.

J is TRBJ2-5 and V is TRBV2; no reliable D call. The CDR3 length is 13 residues. CDR1 is SNHLY, CDR2 FYNNEI, per germline. With 4 bases removed from V and 3 bases from J, the gap between germline ends came to 9 bases. Written as DNA, the CDR3 is TGTGCCAGCAGTGGCGTGAGAAAAGAGACCCAGTACTTC. It specifies CASSGVRKETQYF.

V is TRBV4-2 and J is TRBJ1-1; D gene uncertain. The CDR3 runs 14 residues. Germline V gene data show CDR1 as LGHNA and CDR2 as YNFKEQ. V gave up 0 bases and J gave up 14 bases, with 19 bases separating them. The CDR3 bases are TGTGCCAGCAGCCAAGACTCTTACGGCCGAAGTAGCTTCTTT. The encoded protein is CASSQDSYGRSSFF.

The rearrangement uses TRBV5-1 and TRBJ2-7; TRBD1 agrees at 8 bases. This CDR3 is 17 amino acids long. Germline V lookup: CDR1 SGHRS, CDR2 YFSETQ. Trimming took 4 bases from V and 6 from J; bases not matched to a gene: 18. CDR3 in DNA: TGCGCCAGCAGCAGGACAGGGCTAACGAATCCGCCCTCCGAGCAGTACTTC. This encodes CASSRTGLTNPPSEQYF.

The chain employs TRBV4-1 and TRBJ2-5; 9 bases are shared with TRBD2. The CDR3 is 15 residues long. J gave up 2 bases and V 1 base, and 2 bases lay outside the gene matches. Germline V gene sequence: CDR1 MGHRA, CDR2 YSYEKL. CDR3: CASSQVLAGQETQYF. The DNA of the CDR3 is TGCGCCAGCAGCCAAGTCCTAGCGGGGCAAGAGACCCAGTACTTC.

The chain employs TRBV20-1 and TRBJ2-3, with TRBD2 identical over 7 bases. The J segment lost 2 bases and the V segment lost 3 bases, leaving 5 bases of the junction unmatched. CDR1 DFQATT and CDR2 SNEGSKA come from the germline V gene (reference sequence). There are 14 residues in the CDR3. The CDR3 DNA sequence: TGCAGTGCTAGTTTGGGGGGGGACACAGATACGCAGTATTTT. Protein: CSASLGGDTDTQYF.

V and J are TRBV5-1 and TRBJ2-5; D is possibly TRBD1 (6 bases). The CDR3 sequence is 14 residues long. CDR1 and CDR2 (germline): SGHRS, YFSETQ. V was pared by 4 bases and J by 10 bases, with 20 bases between. The CDR3 sequence: CASSLGQLRDSQYF. CDR3 nucleotide sequence: TGCGCCAGCAGCCTAGGACAGCTAAGAGACAGCCAGTACTTC.

V is TRBV6-1 and J is TRBJ2-6, with TRBD1 as a possible D gene (6 bases). The CDR3 runs to 16 residues. Trimming removed 2 bases from V and 1 base from J, with 9 bases in between. Germline V lookup: CDR1 MNHNS, CDR2 SASEGT. CDR3 DNA: TGTGCCAGCAGTGAACAGGGGCTGTCTGGGGCCAACGTCCTGACTTTC. It codes for CASSEQGLSGANVLTF.

The chain carries TRBV19 and TRBJ2-5, with D hard to call. Per the germline V gene, CDR1 is LNHDA and CDR2 is SQIVND (reference sequence). Trimming removed 5 bases from V and 3 bases from J, with 4 bases in between. The CDR3 runs 11 residues. The CDR3 nucleotides read TGTGCCAGTAGTTTCAAAGAGACCCAGTACTTC. This translates into CASSFKETQYF.

The chain joins TRBV18 to TRBJ1-1; maybe TRBD1 (5 bases). V lost 4 bases and J 1 base, leaving 13 bases between the germline ends. Germline V lookup: CDR1 KGHSH, CDR2 LQKENI. The CDR3 is made up of 15 amino acids. As DNA, the CDR3 is TGTGCCAGCTCACTGATCGACAGAGAGAACACTGAAGCTTTCTTT. Encoded protein: CASSLIDRENTEAFF.

In DNA form, the CDR3 reads TGTGCCAGCAGAATAGCGGGAGGAGAGACCCAGTACTTC. Translated: CASRIAGGETQYF. V is TRBV12-3 or TRBV12-4 and J is TRBJ2-5, with 10 bases fitting TRBD2. J lost 4 bases, V lost 6 bases, and 2 bases had no gene match. The CDR3 spans 13 residues.

A note on this clone: One end of the junction varies from germline; a read error may be responsible. The chain links TRBV28 to TRBJ1-5; D remains unclear. This CDR3 has 13 amino acids. Germline V gives CDR1 MDHEN, CDR2 SYDVKM. The CDR3 loop reads CASSYLSNQPQHF. CDR3 nucleotide sequence: TGTGCCAGCAGCTACCTCTCAAATCAACCCCAGCATTTT.